This TCR beta chain was sequenced in a study of blood T cells in healthy people across ages. This clonotype was counted between two and nine times. Its antigen is still unknown. The length of the CDR3 is 12 residues. The germline V gene encodes CDR1 GTSNPN and CDR2 SVGIG (reference sequence). Trimming removed 7 bases at V and 4 bases at J, with 14 bases between. Study-wide findings and caveats: The CMV status of each donor remained undetermined, and this could have confounded shifts in expanded clonotypes.

Primed by a sample-barcoded 5' primer and a J-beta primer mix, a second PCR proceeded for 7 to 11 cycles. A 12-random-nucleotide template-switch adaptor tagged each cDNA molecule. TCRdb passed the 5' RACE reads through MiXCR, listing each CDR3 protein once. This sample yields about 800,000 distinct CDR3 sequences, of which around 25% are seen a single time; under 4.5% belongs to the top ten. This sample also belongs to another study, concerning T cells of mothers and their children. That work contributes: Extraction yielded RNA that went, in full, into cDNA synthesis at about 1.5 ug per 15 ul. Slightly higher overlap, not significant, was seen in related mother-child pairs than in unrelated pairs.

This chain uses TRBV30 with TRBJ2-7; D remains unclear. This receptor was identified in a boy younger than 18 in good health. The sample was blood. The DNA for the CDR3 is TGTGCCTACACCTTGGGAAAATACGAGCAGTACTTC. Translation: CAYTLGKYEQYF. Using reference TRBV30 and TRBJ2-7 for the parts outside the CDR3, the full variable domain is SQTIHQWPATLVQPVGSPLSLECTVEGTSNPNLYWYRQAAGRGLQLLFYSVGIGQISSEVPQNLSASRPQDRQFILSSKKLLLSDSGFYLCAYTLGKYEQYFGPGTRLTVT.